This T cell receptor beta chain was captured in a study of identical twins. TCRdb redid the calling of the 5' RACE reads with MiXCR, one entry per CDR3 protein. The sample comprises a few hundred thousand distinct CDR3 sequences, approximately 9.6% of which are singletons, and roughly 3% rests with the top ten. Germline V gives CDR1 DFQATT, CDR2 SNEGSKA (reference sequence). CDR3 length: 15 residues. Trimming pared 0 bases from V and 5 bases from J, leaving 16 bases between. Study-wide results and caveats: Possibly, invariant MAIT and iNKT cells partly confounded zero-insertion analyses.

This clonotype was observed many times. Its antigen is currently unknown. The sample also formed part of further work on yellow fever vaccine responses in identical twins.

This sequence originates from a woman younger than 35 in good health. The sample consisted of PBMCs. The rearrangement uses TRBV20-1 and TRBJ2-5; TRBD2 might be the D (6 bases). This chain's CDR3 is CSARDTGGELETQYF. The CDR3 DNA is TGCAGTGCTAGAGATACTGGCGGGGAGTTGGAGACCCAGTACTTC.